This TCR beta chain was captured by sequencing in a study of cytomegalovirus exposure and HLA in healthy donors. Primers included in the PCR were 60 Vbeta and 13 Jbeta primers. Measured with immunoSEQ multiplex PCR; TCRdb has only the in-frame clones, and not every one. The sample includes hundreds of thousands of clones, 75% to 90% of them seen just once. This CDR3 region has 15 residues. Germline V lookup: CDR1 SNHLY, CDR2 FYNNEI. Trimming took 6 bases from V and 2 from J; bases not matched to a gene: 10. The count of this clone is one. Its antigen is unidentified. Broader study findings: Confirmation was obtained in vitro that three CMV-associated chains are specific for CMV antigens.

The sample taken for sequencing was PBMCs. The J gene is TRBJ2-7, the V gene TRBV2; 7 nucleotides align to TRBD2. This clonotype originated in a boy under 10 years old in good health and CMV-seronegative. The CDR3 loop reads CASRGREVSPYEQYF. CDR3 sequence (DNA): TGTGCCAGCAGAGGACGGGAGGTTTCCCCCTACGAGCAGTACTTC.